A single sample gave rise to the 23 T cell receptor beta chains below, sequenced in a study of T cells in narcolepsy. The method was immunoSEQ multiplex PCR; TCRdb's version includes in-frame clones alone and lacks a portion of them. The table has about 32,000 clones, roughly three quarters seen once. The sequenced material came from memory (CD45RA-) CD4+ T cells from blood. The receptors were sampled from a human donor in good health.

This clone appeared once. The chain couples TRBV29-1 to TRBJ1-6, with D possibly matching TRBD1 (6 bases). V was trimmed by 4 bases and J by 7 bases, leaving 17 bases between them. The CDR3 is made up of 15 amino acids. In germline, CDR1 is SQVTM, CDR2 ANQGSEA. CDR3 nucleotides: TGCAGCGTTGTACCCCGGGGGCTAAAGAATTCACCCCTCCACTTT. Translation gives CSVVPRGLKNSPLHF.

This chain joins TRBV19 and TRBJ1-1; the match to TRBD1 covers 7 bases. The V gene's germline CDR1 is LNHDA and CDR2 SQIVND (reference sequence). V was clipped by 4 bases and J by 5 bases; unmatched bases: 10. CDR3 length equals 15 residues. CDR3 protein: CASSTPGQRSTEAFF. The CDR3 DNA is TGTGCCAGTAGTACCCCGGGACAGCGCTCTACTGAAGCTTTCTTT.

This chain links TRBV11-2 with TRBJ2-4; 10 nucleotides match TRBD1. The V gene's germline CDR1 is SGHAT and CDR2 FQNNGV. With V trimmed by 1 base and J by 8 bases, 5 bases remained unmatched. CDR3 length: 15 residues. CDR3 bases: TGTGCCAGCAGCTTAGTAAGGGGACAGGGGTACATTCAGTACTTC. This sequence encodes CASSLVRGQGYIQYF.

This clone has just one count. CDR3 amino acids: CASSLADLVLNTEAFF. In DNA form, the CDR3 reads TGTGCCAGCAGCTTGGCGGATCTCGTCCTGAACACTGAAGCTTTCTTT. This chain links TRBV5-6 with TRBJ1-1; D is undetermined. The CDR3 sequence is 16 residues long. Germline CDR1 SGHDT, CDR2 YYEEEE. V lost 0 bases to trimming and J lost 0 bases, with 12 bases between them.

The chain links TRBV11-2 to TRBJ2-1; 10 nucleotides agree with TRBD2. The CDR3 totals 17 residues. With 5 bases clipped from V and 2 bases from J, the junction kept 9 bases outside the gene matches. Germline V gene lookup returns CDR1 SGHAT and CDR2 FQNNGV. The DNA for the CDR3 is TGTGCCAGCAGCACCCCGAAGGGGACTAGCGCCTACAATGAGCAGTTCTTC. Its translation is CASSTPKGTSAYNEQFF. Full variable domain (rest looked up from reference TRBV11-2 and TRBJ2-1): EAGVAQSPRYKIIEKRQSVAFWCNPISGHATLYWYQQILGQGPKLLIQFQNNGVVDDSQLPKDRFSAERLKGVDSTLKIQPAKLEDSAVYLCASSTPKGTSAYNEQFFGPGTRLTVL.

The chain employs TRBV5-4 and TRBJ2-2; TRBD2 matches 7 bases. The CDR3 has 16 residues. CDR1 and CDR2 (germline): SGHNT, YYREEE (reference sequence). V lost 0 bases and J lost 2; bases outside the gene matches: 4. Here the CDR3 DNA reads TGTGCCAGCAGCTTGGCCGGCGGGGGAAACACCGGGGAGCTGTTTTTT. This codes for CASSLAGGGNTGELFF.

This rearrangement joins TRBV30 to TRBJ2-3; D is unresolved. The germline V gene encodes CDR1 GTSNPN and CDR2 SVGIG (reference sequence). V lost 5 bases and J 6 bases, leaving 6 bases between the germline ends. The length of the CDR3 is 10 residues. In DNA, the CDR3 is TGTGCCTGGGGGGTGGATACGCAGTATTTT. Protein product: CAWGVDTQYF.

The chain recombines TRBV7-9 with TRBJ2-2; D gene uncertain. CDR3 length equals 14 residues. Trimming took 4 bases from V and 4 from J, leaving 10 bases between them. CDR1 SEHNR and CDR2 FQNEAQ come from the germline V gene (reference sequence). In nucleotides, the CDR3 is TGTGCCAGCAGCTCCGAGAGGTTCACCGGGGAGCTGTTTTTT. It translates to CASSSERFTGELFF.

The chain joins TRBV5-4 to TRBJ2-3; 10 bases map to TRBD1. The junction had 6 bases not matched to a gene; V was cut back by 3 bases and J by 5 bases. Germline loops: CDR1 SGHNT, CDR2 YYREEE (reference sequence). The CDR3 runs 15 residues. For the CDR3, the DNA is TGTGCCAGCAGCTCGCCGGGACAGGGGATAGATACGCAGTATTTT. Its protein is CASSSPGQGIDTQYF.

DNA for the CDR3: TGTGCCAGCAGCCCGGGACAGGGGGGGGCAGATACGCAGTATTTT. This translates into CASSPGQGGADTQYF. This rearrangement joins TRBV7-9 to TRBJ2-3; 11 bases fit TRBD1. This CDR3 comprises 15 residues. V lost 5 bases, J lost 4 bases, and 5 bases stayed unmatched. Germline V lookup: CDR1 SEHNR, CDR2 FQNEAQ (reference sequence). Together with reference TRBV7-9 and TRBJ2-3, the CDR3 gives the full variable domain: DTGVSQNPRHKITKRGQNVTFRCDPISEHNRLYWYRQTLGQGPEFLTYFQNEAQLEKSRLLSDRFSAERPKGSFSTLEIQRTEQGDSAMYLCASSPGQGGADTQYFGPGTRLTVL.

The chain joins TRBV5-6 to TRBJ2-3, with D unresolved. Trimming stripped 6 bases from V and 2 bases from J, with 19 bases between. Germline V gives CDR1 SGHDT, CDR2 YYEEEE. This CDR3 comprises 16 residues. The CDR3 DNA is TGTGCCAGCAAACTTGGTGGGTCCCATCTCACAGATACGCAGTATTTT. This encodes CASKLGGSHLTDTQYF.

This rearrangement joins TRBV4-1 to TRBJ2-2; D perhaps matches TRBD1 (6 bases). Germline V lookup: CDR1 MGHRA, CDR2 YSYEKL. V lost 1 base and J 3 bases, leaving 9 bases between the germline ends. CDR3 size: 15 residues. The CDR3 here is CASSQVGTYTGELFF. CDR3 nucleotide sequence: TGCGCCAGCAGCCAAGTCGGGACATACACCGGGGAGCTGTTTTTT.

This chain links TRBV30 with TRBJ2-1, with D unclear. Germline V gives CDR1 GTSNPN, CDR2 SVGIG (reference sequence). V lost 5 bases and J lost 4, with 15 bases in between. The CDR3 totals 14 residues. CDR3 sequence reads: CAWVIAAVYNEQFF. The CDR3 DNA follows: TGTGCCTGGGTGATTGCGGCGGTTTACAATGAGCAGTTCTTC.

Regarding this clone: This could be a read error, since a much larger clone is one nucleotide away. The CDR3 sequence is CASVGGAEKLFF. CDR3 nucleotide sequence: TGTGCCTCAGTGGGGGGAGCTGAAAAACTGTTTTTT. The V gene is TRBV30, the J gene TRBJ1-4; D is possibly TRBD1 (5 bases). V lost 7 bases to trimming and J lost 7 bases, with 13 bases between them. The CDR3 runs 12 residues. Germline loops: CDR1 GTSNPN, CDR2 SVGIG (reference sequence). The full variable domain, rest sourced from reference TRBV30 and TRBJ1-4, is SQTIHQWPATLVQPVGSPLSLECTVEGTSNPNLYWYRQAAGRGLQLLFYSVGIGQISSEVPQNLSASRPQDRQFILSSKKLLLSDSGFYLCASVGGAEKLFFGSGTQLSVL.

V is TRBV2 and J is TRBJ2-1; 10 nucleotides agree with TRBD2. V gave up 2 bases and J gave up 5 bases; unmatched junction bases: 15. Germline CDR1 reads SNHLY; CDR2 reads FYNNEI. CDR3 length: 19 amino acids. This chain's CDR3 is CASSEPFNRLAGRNNEQFF. For the CDR3, the DNA is TGTGCCAGCAGTGAACCGTTTAACCGACTAGCGGGTCGGAACAATGAGCAGTTCTTC. Full variable domain (missing parts from reference TRBV2 and TRBJ2-1): EPEVTQTPSHQVTQMGQEVILRCVPISNHLYFYWYRQILGQKVEFLVSFYNNEISEKSEIFDDQFSVERPDGSNFTLKIRSTKLEDSAMYFCASSEPFNRLAGRNNEQFFGPGTRLTVL.

This clone was found a few times. The V call is TRBV16, the J call TRBJ1-5; D is possibly TRBD1 (5 bases). V was cut by 0 bases and J by 4 bases, with 13 bases left in between. Looked up from germline, CDR1 is KGHSY and CDR2 is FQNENV. This CDR3 is 16 amino acids long. The CDR3 is CASSQSGRGGNQPQHF. The CDR3 region has the DNA TGTGCCAGCAGCCAATCGGGTAGGGGAGGGAATCAGCCCCAGCATTTT. The full variable domain, in which reference TRBV16 and TRBJ1-5 provide the parts outside the CDR3, is GEEVAQTPKHLVRGEGQKAKLYCAPIKGHSYVFWYQQVLKNEFKFLISFQNENVFDETGMPKERFSAKCLPNSPCSLEIQATKLEDSAVYFCASSQSGRGGNQPQHFGDGTRLSIL.

The gene calls are TRBV7-8 and TRBJ2-2; D may be TRBD2 (6 bases). Germline values: CDR1 SGHVS, CDR2 FQNEAQ. This CDR3 is 15 amino acids long. Trimming stripped 5 bases from V and 2 bases from J, with 12 bases between. The CDR3 region has the DNA TGTGCCAGCAGCCCGGGACTTTATAACACCGGGGAGCTGTTTTTT. Translating gives CASSPGLYNTGELFF.

This sequence joins TRBV18 and TRBJ1-2; the D is unclear. V was shortened by 4 bases and J by 8 bases, with 14 bases between the two germline ends. Germline CDR1 is KGHSH and CDR2 is LQKENI. The CDR3 length is 13 residues. The CDR3 nucleotides read TGTGCCAGCTCACTAAGAGATGAGCTCGGCTACACCTTC. It encodes CASSLRDELGYTF.

The rearrangement links TRBV18 to TRBJ2-7, with 8 bases matching TRBD1. This CDR3 comprises 17 residues. CDR1 is KGHSH, CDR2 LQKENI, per germline. V lost 3 bases, J lost 1 base, and 11 bases stayed unmatched. CDR3 nucleotides: TGTGCCAGCTCACCTCCCGGGACAGGCCCTAGATCCTACGAGCAGTACTTC. Its translation: CASSPPGTGPRSYEQYF.

This chain joins TRBV19 and TRBJ1-1; D is unclear. V was cut by 5 bases and J by 1 base, with 8 bases left in between. Germline CDR1 and CDR2: LNHDA and SQIVND (reference sequence). The CDR3 contains 13 residues. As DNA, the CDR3 is TGTGCCAGTAGTCCTCGAAAGAACACTGAAGCTTTCTTT. Protein product: CASSPRKNTEAFF. Supplemented by reference TRBV19 and TRBJ1-1, the full variable domain reads DGGITQSPKYLFRKEGQNVTLSCEQNLNHDAMYWYRQDPGQGLRLIYYSQIVNDFQKGDIAEGYSVSREKKESFPLTVTSAQKNPTAFYLCASSPRKNTEAFFGQGTRLTVV.

This chain connects TRBV7-9 to TRBJ2-3, with no clear D. Germline assignment: CDR1 SEHNR and CDR2 FQNEAQ (reference sequence). The V end was cut by 5 bases, the J end by 7 bases, with 22 bases between. CDR3 length: 16 residues. The CDR3 loop is CASSPPGPTVRNTQYF. The DNA of the CDR3 is TGTGCCAGCAGCCCACCGGGCCCTACAGTCCGCAATACGCAGTATTTT.

The genes are TRBV27 and TRBJ2-5, with D perhaps given as TRBD1 or TRBD2 (6 bases each). TRBJ2-7 explains the end of the DNA better; the J call may be wrong. CDR1 is MNHEY and CDR2 is SMNVEV in the germline V gene (reference sequence). The CDR3 loop spans 14 amino acids. The CDR3 region has the DNA TGTGCCAGCAGCCTGAGATGGGGGGCATACGAGCAGTACTTC. Translation: CASSLRWGAYEQYF.

This clone has just a few counts. The chain links TRBV6-1 to TRBJ2-5; 10 bases are shared with TRBD1. Germline assignment: CDR1 MNHNS and CDR2 SASEGT. The CDR3 is 15 amino acids. The J segment lost 5 bases and the V segment lost 4 bases, leaving 7 bases of the junction unmatched. The CDR3 spells CASSGRQGAGETQYF. The CDR3 DNA reads as TGTGCCAGCAGTGGCCGACAGGGGGCAGGGGAGACCCAGTACTTC.